These 6 T cell receptor beta chains were all obtained from the same sample, sequenced in a study of beta chain features in type 1 diabetes. Every bit of the isolated RNA underwent reverse transcription, so sequencing read expressed TCRB transcripts. Repertoires were generated with immunoSEQ multiplex PCR, while TCRdb's copy carries only in-frame clones and drops some. The sample has some 15,000 clones; about three quarters are singletons. Study outcomes and limitations: When Type 1 diabetes patients were examined, their TCRB CDR3s proved moderately but significantly shorter in all four CD4+ subsets.

These receptors lack a known antigen. Source material: Tregs from blood. The receptors were gathered from a man aged 25-40 years with type 1 diabetes.

J is TRBJ1-3 and V is TRBV6-5, with D maybe TRBD1 (5 bases). Germline CDR1 is MNHEY and CDR2 is SVGAGI. This CDR3 has 14 amino acids. V lost 4 bases, J lost 4 bases, and 11 bases lay in between. The CDR3 reads CASSLRTQGNTIYF. The CDR3 nucleotides read TGTGCCAGCAGTTTGCGGACACAGGGAAACACCATATATTTT.

The rearrangement links TRBV6-6 to TRBJ2-1, with 9 nucleotides matching TRBD2. This CDR3 is built from 14 residues. J was trimmed by 9 bases and V by 4 bases; bases with no gene match: 7. CDR1 MNHNY and CDR2 SVGAGI come from the germline V gene (reference sequence). In nucleotides, the CDR3 is TGTGCCAGCAGTTCGCGGGGGGGCGAGGGTGAGCAGTTCTTC. It encodes CASSSRGGEGEQFF.

This clone occurred a few times. The chain joins TRBV6-1 to TRBJ1-5, with TRBD1 identical over 7 bases. CDR1 and CDR2 from the germline V gene are MNHNS and SASEGT. CDR3 size: 14 residues. After removal of 3 bases from V and 2 bases from J, the junction contained 1 base not matched to a gene. For the CDR3, the DNA is TGTGCCAGCAGTGAGGACAGGCGCAATCAGCCCCAGCATTTT. Its translation: CASSEDRRNQPQHF.

This chain joins TRBV2 and TRBJ2-2; 9 positions match TRBD2. Unmatched junction bases numbered 11, after V lost 7 bases and J lost 5 bases. Germline CDR1 and CDR2: SNHLY and FYNNEI. CDR3 size: 16 residues. The CDR3 region is CASNPQGTSGTGELFF. The CDR3 DNA is TGTGCCAGCAACCCCCAGGGAACTAGCGGGACCGGGGAGCTGTTTTTT. The variable domain in full, with the rest retrieved from reference TRBV2 and TRBJ2-2, is EPEVTQTPSHQVTQMGQEVILRCVPISNHLYFYWYRQILGQKVEFLVSFYNNEISEKSEIFDDQFSVERPDGSNFTLKIRSTKLEDSAMYFCASNPQGTSGTGELFFGEGSRLTVL.

This clone was picked up one time. This chain connects TRBV29-1 to TRBJ2-1; the D gene is possibly TRBD1 (6 bases). CDR1 and CDR2 from the germline V gene are SQVTM and ANQGSEA. The CDR3 spans 14 residues. The V gene lost 6 bases and the J gene lost 0 bases, with 12 bases spanning the gap. Written as DNA, the CDR3 is TGCAGCGTCCTCGGGACATCCTCCTACAATGAGCAGTTCTTC. Amino acid sequence: CSVLGTSSYNEQFF.

The V and J genes are TRBV2 and TRBJ2-7, with 7 bases fitting TRBD1. J lost 1 base, V lost 5 bases, and 5 bases had no gene match. The germline CDR1 and CDR2 sequences are SNHLY and FYNNEI. The CDR3 runs 14 residues. The CDR3: CASSLRDRSYEQYF. CDR3 coding DNA: TGTGCCAGCAGTCTCCGGGACAGATCCTACGAGCAGTACTTC.